Shown below are 13 T cell receptor beta chains from a single sample sequenced in a study of T-cell reconstitution after alpha-beta-depleted transplantation in children. Unique molecular identifiers were incorporated into the prepared TCRbeta library. One entry per CDR3 protein, called by TCRdb with MiXCR from the PCR reads. The sample has about 640,000 distinct CDR3 sequences, around 16% seen once. The input for sequencing was PBMCs from the stem cell graft donor, taken from the stem cell graft. These receptors all stem from a human donor who donated a stem cell graft to a child with acute myeloid leukemia.

This clonotype was recorded many times. The V and J genes are TRBV29-1 and TRBJ2-5; maybe TRBD2 (6 bases). This CDR3 is built from 13 residues. Trimming stripped 7 bases from V and 4 bases from J, with 16 bases between. The germline V gene has CDR1 SQVTM and CDR2 ANQGSEA. CDR3 amino acids: CSAEPRRGETQYF. The CDR3 DNA follows: TGCAGCGCCGAACCCCGGCGGGGAGAGACCCAGTACTTC.

This clonotype was observed a handful of times. This chain uses TRBV20-1 with TRBJ2-7; perhaps D is TRBD1 or TRBD2 (5 bases each). V lost 5 bases and J lost 5, with 22 bases in between. Germline V lookup: CDR1 DFQATT, CDR2 SNEGSKA (reference sequence). There are 15 residues in the CDR3. CDR3 residues: CSASPVLRGKDEQYF. In nucleotides, the CDR3 is TGCAGTGCTTCCCCCGTTTTGAGGGGAAAAGACGAGCAGTACTTC.

This clonotype was counted many times. The chain has TRBV24-1 and TRBJ2-5; 11 positions match TRBD2. This CDR3 is 14 amino acids long. The ends lost 7 bases at V and 3 bases at J; junction bases unmatched: 3. Germline CDR1 is KGHDR and CDR2 is SFDVKD. The CDR3 loop is CATSGTSGEETQYF. The DNA for the CDR3 is TGTGCCACCAGCGGGACTAGCGGTGAAGAGACCCAGTACTTC.

The chain carries TRBV4-2 and TRBJ1-2; no reliable D call. Trimming pared 2 bases from V and 5 bases from J, leaving 15 bases between. The germline V gene has CDR1 LGHNA and CDR2 YNFKEQ. This CDR3 has 15 amino acids. CDR3 in DNA: TGTGCCAGCAGCCAACCCCAGGCTGCGGAATATGGCTACACCTTC. Amino acids: CASSQPQAAEYGYTF.

This clonotype was detected a few times. The chain is built from TRBV29-1 and TRBJ2-2; 9 bases map to TRBD1. CDR1 and CDR2 (germline): SQVTM, ANQGSEA. This CDR3 spans 12 amino acids. J gave up 6 bases and V 7 bases, and 3 bases lay outside the gene matches. CDR3 in DNA: TGCAGCGGATGGGACAGGGCCGGGGAGCTGTTTTTT. Its translation: CSGWDRAGELFF.

The table lists this clonotype with a count of one. This sequence joins TRBV6-5 and TRBJ2-1; tentative D call: TRBD1 (5 bases). This CDR3 has 16 residues. The V gene lost 0 bases and the J gene lost 5 bases, with 14 bases spanning the gap. Germline V lookup: CDR1 MNHEY, CDR2 SVGAGI. This CDR3 is CASSYSKGMYHNEQFF. The CDR3 DNA follows: TGTGCCAGCAGTTACTCAAAGGGGATGTACCACAATGAGCAGTTCTTC.

V is TRBV4-1 and J is TRBJ1-1; no firm D call. Germline lookup yields CDR1 MGHRA and CDR2 YSYEKL. Trimming took off 6 bases at V and 0 bases at J, with 14 bases between the two ends. This CDR3 has 15 residues. CDR3 protein: CASSPAEKMNTEAFF. CDR3 coding DNA: TGCGCCAGCAGTCCGGCAGAGAAGATGAACACTGAAGCTTTCTTT.

This clonotype appeared many times. The gene calls are TRBV20-1 and TRBJ1-5, with 7 bases fitting TRBD1. J gave up 1 base and V 5 bases, and 5 bases lay outside the gene matches. This CDR3 has 14 residues. CDR1 and CDR2 from the germline V gene are DFQATT and SNEGSKA (reference sequence). For the CDR3, the DNA is TGCAGTGCTCGAAACAGGGGAAGCAATCAGCCCCAGCATTTT. This codes for CSARNRGSNQPQHF.

In its sample, this clonotype was seen a few times. The chain recombines TRBV12-3 or TRBV12-4 with TRBJ1-1; maybe TRBD1 (5 bases). This CDR3 region has 13 residues. V lost 5 bases and J 4 bases, leaving 11 bases between the germline ends. In DNA, the CDR3 is TGTGCCAGCAGTCCGGATGGGACCACTGAAGCTTTCTTT. Its translation: CASSPDGTTEAFF.

This clonotype was detected many times. The gene calls are TRBV12-3 or TRBV12-4 and TRBJ2-1; D is ambiguous. Between the trimmed V and J ends, which lost 6 bases and 8 bases, there was a span of 20 bases. This CDR3 is built from 15 residues. The CDR3 is CASSPERGLGDEQFF. The CDR3 DNA sequence: TGTGCCAGCAGCCCCGAAAGAGGCCTAGGCGATGAGCAGTTCTTC.

J is TRBJ1-2 and V is TRBV11-2; D unresolved. CDR3 size: 17 residues. Germline V gene sequence: CDR1 SGHAT, CDR2 FQNNGV. V shed 0 bases and J shed 5 bases, with 19 bases lying between them. The CDR3 spells CASSLDGGSVIAYGYTF. CDR3 sequence (DNA): TGTGCCAGCAGCTTAGATGGAGGTTCAGTAATTGCTTATGGCTACACCTTC.

This clonotype was counted only a few times. This chain joins TRBV9 and TRBJ2-7; D is possibly TRBD2 (6 bases). This CDR3 comprises 12 residues. Looked up from germline, CDR1 is SGDLS and CDR2 is YYNGEE. Trimming took off 2 bases at V and 6 bases at J, with 9 bases between the two ends. The CDR3 spells CASSVGGGEQYF. CDR3 in DNA: TGTGCCAGCAGCGTCGGGGGAGGCGAGCAGTACTTC.

J is TRBJ1-5 and V is TRBV6-5, with 7 bases identical to TRBD1. The J segment lost 2 bases and the V segment lost 1 base, leaving 5 bases of the junction unmatched. The CDR3 runs 16 residues. CDR1 is MNHEY and CDR2 is SVGAGI in the germline V gene. CDR3 region: CASSYYKTGGNQPQHF. CDR3 nucleotide sequence: TGTGCCAGCAGTTACTACAAAACAGGGGGCAATCAGCCCCAGCATTTT.